This TCR beta chain was retrieved from a study of blood T cell repertoires in COVID-19. Study-level background: Italy, Spain and the United States were the sources of the convalescent and acute COVID-19 samples. In each case, the material was cDNA or gDNA derived from T cells, B-cell-depleted T cells, or PBMCs.

Original data processing: Amplification from reference gene primers served as the basis for estimated nucleated cell counts. TCRdb keeps only in-frame clones here, not all; method: immunoSEQ multiplex PCR. The V and J calls and the clone size are those of that table, but D and trimming were determined from the DNA. The sample has over 200,000 clones, roughly 80% seen once. This clone is a singleton in its sample. V gave up 3 bases and J gave up 5 bases, with 13 bases separating them. Looked up from germline, CDR1 is LGHNA and CDR2 is YNFKEQ. CDR3 size: 15 residues. The receptor was derived from a human donor in a cohort sampled during active COVID-19. Sequences were obtained from peripheral blood. J is TRBJ2-2 and V is TRBV4-2; D gene ambiguous. This chain's CDR3 is CASSQEPRGTGELFF. The CDR3 DNA is TGTGCCAGCAGCCAGGAGCCCAGAGGTACCGGGGAGCTGTTTTTT.